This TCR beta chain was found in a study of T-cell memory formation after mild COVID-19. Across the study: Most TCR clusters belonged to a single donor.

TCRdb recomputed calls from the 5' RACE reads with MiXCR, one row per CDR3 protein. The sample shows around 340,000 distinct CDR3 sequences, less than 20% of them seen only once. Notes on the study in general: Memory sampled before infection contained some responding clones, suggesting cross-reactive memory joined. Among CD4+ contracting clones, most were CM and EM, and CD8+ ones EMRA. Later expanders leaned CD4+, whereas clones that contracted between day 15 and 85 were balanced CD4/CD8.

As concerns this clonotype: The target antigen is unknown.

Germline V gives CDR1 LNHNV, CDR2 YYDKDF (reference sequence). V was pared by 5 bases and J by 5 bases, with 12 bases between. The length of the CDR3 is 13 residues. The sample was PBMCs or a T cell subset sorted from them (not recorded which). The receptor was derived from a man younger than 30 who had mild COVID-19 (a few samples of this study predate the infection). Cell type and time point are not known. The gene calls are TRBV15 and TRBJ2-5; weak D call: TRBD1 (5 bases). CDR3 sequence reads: CATSPRKGETQYF. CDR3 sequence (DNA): TGTGCCACCAGCCCAAGGAAGGGGGAGACCCAGTACTTC.